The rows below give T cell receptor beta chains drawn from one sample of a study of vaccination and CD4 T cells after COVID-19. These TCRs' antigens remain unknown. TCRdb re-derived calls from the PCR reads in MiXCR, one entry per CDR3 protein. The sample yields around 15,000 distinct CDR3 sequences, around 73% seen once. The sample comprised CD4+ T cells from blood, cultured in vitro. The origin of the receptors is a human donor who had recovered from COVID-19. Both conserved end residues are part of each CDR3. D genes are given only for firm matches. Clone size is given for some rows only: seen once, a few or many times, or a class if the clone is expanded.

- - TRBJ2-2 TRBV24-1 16 CATSDSLMTNTGELFF TGTGCCACCAGTGATTCCCTCATGACGAACACCGGGGAGCTGTTTTTT
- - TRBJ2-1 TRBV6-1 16 CASRDSGLSSYNEQFF TGTGCCAGCAGGGACAGTGGATTAAGCTCCTACAATGAGCAGTTCTTC
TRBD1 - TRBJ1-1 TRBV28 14 CASSPGGSRAEAFF TGTGCCAGCAGTCCAGGGGGCTCGAGGGCTGAAGCTTTCTTT
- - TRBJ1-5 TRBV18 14 CASSEDGRNQPQHF TGTGCCAGCTCAGAGGACGGCCGCAATCAGCCCCAGCATTTT
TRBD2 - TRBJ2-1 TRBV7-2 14 CASTGTSVYNEQFF TGTGCCAGCACCGGGACTAGCGTTTACAATGAGCAGTTCTTC
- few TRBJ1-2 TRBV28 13 CASSSPPHYGYTF TGTGCCAGCAGTTCGCCGCCCCACTATGGCTACACCTTC
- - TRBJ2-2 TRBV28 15 CASKRLDKNTGELFF TGTGCCAGCAAACGGCTCGATAAGAACACCGGGGAGCTGTTTTTT
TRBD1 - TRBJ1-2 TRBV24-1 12 CATNGQGEGYTF TGTGCCACCAATGGGCAGGGGGAAGGCTACACCTTC
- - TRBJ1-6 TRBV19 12 CASSIEGGPLHF TGTGCCAGTAGTATAGAAGGAGGGCCCCTCCACTTT
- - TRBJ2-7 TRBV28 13 CASGRRSPYEQYF TGTGCCAGCGGTAGGAGAAGCCCCTACGAGCAGTACTTC
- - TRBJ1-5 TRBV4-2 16 CASSLTLVENNQPQHF TGTGCCAGCAGCCTCACGTTGGTCGAAAACAATCAGCCCCAGCATTTT
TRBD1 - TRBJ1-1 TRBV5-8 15 CASSPGDRLNTEAFF TGTGCCAGCAGCCCCGGGGACAGGTTGAACACTGAAGCTTTCTTT
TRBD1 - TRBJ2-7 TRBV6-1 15 CASSRDRAIDYEQYF TGTGCCAGCAGCAGGGACAGGGCGATAGACTACGAGCAGTACTTC
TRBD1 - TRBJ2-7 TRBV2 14 CASRRGQGIYEQYF TGTGCCAGCAGGAGGGGACAGGGTATCTACGAGCAGTACTTC
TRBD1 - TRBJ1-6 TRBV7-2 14 CASSYDRGASPLHF TGTGCCAGCAGCTATGACAGGGGAGCATCACCCCTCCACTTT
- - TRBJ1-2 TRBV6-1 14 CASTAPDGPYGYTF TGTGCCAGCACCGCTCCGGACGGCCCCTATGGCTACACCTTC
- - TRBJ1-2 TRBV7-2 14 CASSLNGPNYGYTF TGTGCCAGCAGCTTAAACGGACCTAACTATGGCTACACCTTC
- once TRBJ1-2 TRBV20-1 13 CSASQGSGYGYTF TGCAGTGCTTCCCAGGGTAGCGGCTATGGCTACACCTTC
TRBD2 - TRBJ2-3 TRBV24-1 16 CATSDPGLAVTDTQYF TGTGCCACCAGTGACCCTGGACTAGCGGTGACAGATACGCAGTATTTT
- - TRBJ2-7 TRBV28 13 CASTRGISYEQYF TGTGCCAGCACCAGAGGGATCTCCTACGAGCAGTACTTC
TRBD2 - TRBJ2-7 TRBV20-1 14 CSAASGGSPDEQYF TGCAGTGCTGCCTCAGGCGGGAGCCCCGACGAGCAGTACTTC
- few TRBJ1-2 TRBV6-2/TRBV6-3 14 CASSYNQGGYGYTF TGTGCCAGCAGTTACAACCAGGGCGGCTATGGCTACACCTTC
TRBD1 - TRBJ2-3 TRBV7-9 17 CASVRGHGIGSTDTQYF TGTGCCAGCGTCAGGGGGCATGGAATCGGCAGCACAGATACGCAGTATTTT
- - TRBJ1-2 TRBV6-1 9 CAVSYGYTF TGTGCTGTGAGTTATGGCTACACCTTC
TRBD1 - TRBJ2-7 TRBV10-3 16 CAISGTGQGLGYEQYF TGTGCCATCAGTGGAACGGGACAGGGTTTAGGCTACGAGCAGTACTTC
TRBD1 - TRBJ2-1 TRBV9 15 CASSVGQGVDNEQFF TGTGCCAGCAGCGTGGGACAGGGGGTGGACAATGAGCAGTTCTTC
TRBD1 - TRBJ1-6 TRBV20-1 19 CSARHPGQGPSSYNSPLHF TGCAGTGCTAGACATCCGGGACAGGGGCCAAGCTCCTATAATTCACCCCTCCACTTT
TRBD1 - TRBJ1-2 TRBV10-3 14 CAISGTGTYYGYTF TGTGCCATCAGTGGGACAGGGACCTACTATGGCTACACCTTC
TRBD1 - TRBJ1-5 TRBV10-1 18 CASSERGGGQGNNQPQHF TGCGCCAGCAGCGAGAGAGGGGGGGGACAGGGGAATAATCAGCCCCAGCATTTT